A selection of T cell receptor beta chains follows, all from one sample in a study of T cell repertoires in cytomegalovirus infection. TCRdb analysed the reads with MiXCR anew, one entry per CDR3 protein. Among approximately 700,000 distinct CDR3 sequences, 35% were seen once, and the ten largest hold around 3%. Source material: PBMCs. The source is a human donor in good health (CMV status not recorded). Some clones in this sample may be carry-over from other donors' samples. The CDR3 runs from the conserved cysteine through the conserved F or W. Each record gives: CDR3 length, V gene, J gene, D gene, clone size, CDR3 protein, CDR3 DNA. A D gene is named only where the DNA matches it firmly. Some rows mark clone size as missing; the rest say once, few, many or name a class of expanded clone.

len: 15
v_gene: TRBV20-1
j_gene: TRBJ2-5
d_gene: TRBD2
abundance: -
CDR3aa: CSAHGGLAGEETQYF
CDR3nt: TGCAGTGCCCATGGGGGGCTAGCGGGAGAAGAGACCCAGTACTTC

len: 12
v_gene: TRBV28
j_gene: TRBJ2-2
d_gene: -
abundance: few
CDR3aa: CASRPPTGELFF
CDR3nt: TGTGCCAGCAGACCTCCCACCGGGGAGCTGTTTTTT

len: 21
v_gene: TRBV12-3/TRBV12-4
j_gene: TRBJ2-6
d_gene: TRBD1
abundance: few
CDR3aa: CASSLLTEPGGPFSGANVLTF
CDR3nt: TGTGCCAGCAGCCTGCTTACCGAACCAGGGGGCCCTTTCTCTGGGGCCAACGTCCTGACTTTC

len: 12
v_gene: TRBV28
j_gene: TRBJ1-5
d_gene: -
abundance: many
CDR3aa: CATTQGNQPQHF
CDR3nt: TGTGCCACCACACAGGGAAATCAGCCCCAGCATTTT

len: 12
v_gene: TRBV29-1
j_gene: TRBJ1-1
d_gene: -
abundance: -
CDR3aa: CSGAQGRTEAFF
CDR3nt: TGCAGCGGGGCACAGGGCAGGACTGAAGCTTTCTTT

len: 12
v_gene: TRBV2
j_gene: TRBJ2-4
d_gene: -
abundance: -
CDR3aa: CASSGTKNIQYF
CDR3nt: TGTGCCAGCAGTGGGACTAAAAACATTCAGTACTTC

len: 14
v_gene: TRBV12-3/TRBV12-4
j_gene: TRBJ2-3
d_gene: TRBD1
abundance: few
CDR3aa: CASTRTGYTDTQYF
CDR3nt: TGTGCCAGCACCCGGACAGGATACACAGATACGCAGTATTTT

len: 18
v_gene: TRBV3-1
j_gene: TRBJ1-5
d_gene: -
abundance: once
CDR3aa: CASSQGVTVYDSNQPQHF
CDR3nt: TGTGCCAGCAGCCAAGGAGTGACAGTTTACGATAGCAATCAGCCCCAGCATTTT

len: 14
v_gene: TRBV20-1
j_gene: TRBJ1-5
d_gene: TRBD1
abundance: few
CDR3aa: CSAREGTVNQPQHF
CDR3nt: TGCAGTGCTAGAGAAGGGACAGTGAATCAGCCCCAGCATTTT

len: 14
v_gene: TRBV7-9
j_gene: TRBJ2-3
d_gene: -
abundance: few
CDR3aa: CASSLGSDGDTQYF
CDR3nt: TGTGCCAGCAGCTTAGGTTCGGACGGTGATACGCAGTATTTT

len: 15
v_gene: TRBV28
j_gene: TRBJ1-1
d_gene: TRBD1
abundance: -
CDR3aa: CASRRDRAFLSEAFF
CDR3nt: TGTGCCAGCAGACGGGACAGGGCTTTCTTATCTGAAGCTTTCTTT

len: 11
v_gene: TRBV7-2
j_gene: TRBJ1-1
d_gene: -
abundance: -
CDR3aa: CASRFKDEAFF
CDR3nt: TGTGCCAGCAGGTTTAAGGATGAAGCTTTCTTT

len: 15
v_gene: TRBV7-9
j_gene: TRBJ1-4
d_gene: -
abundance: many
CDR3aa: CASSLKGGGNEKLFF
CDR3nt: TGTGCCAGCAGCTTAAAGGGTGGTGGTAATGAAAAACTGTTTTTT

len: 15
v_gene: TRBV12-3/TRBV12-4
j_gene: TRBJ1-5
d_gene: TRBD1
abundance: few
CDR3aa: CASSRTGTGNQPQHF
CDR3nt: TGTGCCAGCAGTCGAACCGGGACAGGTAATCAGCCCCAGCATTTT

len: 12
v_gene: TRBV29-1
j_gene: TRBJ1-5
d_gene: -
abundance: -
CDR3aa: CATGNSNQPQHF
CDR3nt: TGCGCCACAGGGAATAGCAATCAGCCCCAGCATTTT

len: 15
v_gene: TRBV2
j_gene: TRBJ1-5
d_gene: TRBD1
abundance: -
CDR3aa: CASSEAGQGNQPQHF
CDR3nt: TGTGCCAGCAGTGAAGCGGGACAGGGCAATCAGCCCCAGCATTTT

len: 15
v_gene: TRBV6-1
j_gene: TRBJ2-1
d_gene: TRBD2
abundance: -
CDR3aa: CASSELAGLLREQFF
CDR3nt: TGTGCCAGCAGTGAACTAGCGGGACTTCTACGGGAGCAGTTCTTC

len: 15
v_gene: TRBV7-4
j_gene: TRBJ2-2
d_gene: -
abundance: -
CDR3aa: CASSLVSRDTGELFF
CDR3nt: TGTGCCAGCAGCTTAGTTTCCAGGGACACCGGGGAGCTGTTTTTT

len: 14
v_gene: TRBV5-4
j_gene: TRBJ2-3
d_gene: -
abundance: -
CDR3aa: CASSWQASTDTQYF
CDR3nt: TGTGCCAGCAGCTGGCAGGCTAGCACAGATACGCAGTATTTT

len: 14
v_gene: TRBV28
j_gene: TRBJ1-5
d_gene: -
abundance: -
CDR3aa: CASSQRDRNQPQHF
CDR3nt: TGTGCCAGCAGCCAACGGGACCGCAATCAGCCCCAGCATTTT